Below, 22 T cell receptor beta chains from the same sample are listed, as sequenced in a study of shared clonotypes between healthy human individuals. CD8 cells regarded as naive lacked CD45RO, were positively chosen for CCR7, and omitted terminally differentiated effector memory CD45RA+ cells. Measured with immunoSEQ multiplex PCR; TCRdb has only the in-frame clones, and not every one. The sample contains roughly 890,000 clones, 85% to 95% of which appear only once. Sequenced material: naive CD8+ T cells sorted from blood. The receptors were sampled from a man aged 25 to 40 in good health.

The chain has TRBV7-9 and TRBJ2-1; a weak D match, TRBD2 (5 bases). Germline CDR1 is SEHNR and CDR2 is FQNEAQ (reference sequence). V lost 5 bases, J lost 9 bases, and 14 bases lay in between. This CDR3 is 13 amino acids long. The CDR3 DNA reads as TGTGCCAGCAGCCGAGGTGGACTTGTTGAGCAGTTCTTC. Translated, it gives CASSRGGLVEQFF.

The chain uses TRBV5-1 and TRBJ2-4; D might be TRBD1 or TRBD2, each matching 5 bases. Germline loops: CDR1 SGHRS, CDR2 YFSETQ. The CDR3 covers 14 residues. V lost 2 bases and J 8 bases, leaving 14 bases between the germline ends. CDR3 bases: TGCGCCAGCAGCTTAGGCGAGGGGCACGACATTCAGTACTTC. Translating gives CASSLGEGHDIQYF.

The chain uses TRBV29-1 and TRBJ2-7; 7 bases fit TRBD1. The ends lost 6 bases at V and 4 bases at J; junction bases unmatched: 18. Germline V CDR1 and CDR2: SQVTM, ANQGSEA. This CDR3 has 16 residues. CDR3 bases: TGCAGCGTCCTCGGGACAGTGGATAAGGACCCTTACGAGCAGTACTTC. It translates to CSVLGTVDKDPYEQYF.

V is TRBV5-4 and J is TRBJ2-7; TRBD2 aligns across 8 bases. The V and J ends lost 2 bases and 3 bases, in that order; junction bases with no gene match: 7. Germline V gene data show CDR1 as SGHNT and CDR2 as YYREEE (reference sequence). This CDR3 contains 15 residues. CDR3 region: CASSLVAGSLYEQYF. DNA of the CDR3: TGTGCCAGCAGCTTAGTAGCGGGATCCCTCTACGAGCAGTACTTC.

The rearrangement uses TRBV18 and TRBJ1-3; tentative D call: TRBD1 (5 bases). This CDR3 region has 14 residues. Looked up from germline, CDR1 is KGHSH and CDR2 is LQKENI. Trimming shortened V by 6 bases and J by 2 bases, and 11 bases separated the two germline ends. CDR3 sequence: CASSYGAAGNTIYF. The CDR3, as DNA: TGTGCCAGCTCCTACGGGGCAGCTGGAAACACCATATATTTT.

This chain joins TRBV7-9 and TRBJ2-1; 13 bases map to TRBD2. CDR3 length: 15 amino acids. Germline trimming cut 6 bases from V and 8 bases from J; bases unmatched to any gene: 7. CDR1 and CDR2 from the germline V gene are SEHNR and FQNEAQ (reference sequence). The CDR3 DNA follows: TGTGCCAGCAGGCACGGGACTAGCGGGATACATGAGCAGTTCTTC. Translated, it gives CASRHGTSGIHEQFF.

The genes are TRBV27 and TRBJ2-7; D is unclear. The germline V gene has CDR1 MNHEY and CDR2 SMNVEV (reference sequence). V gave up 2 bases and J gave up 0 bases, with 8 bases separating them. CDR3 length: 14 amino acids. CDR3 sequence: CASSLRLPSYEQYF. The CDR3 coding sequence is TGTGCCAGCAGTTTAAGGTTGCCCTCCTACGAGCAGTACTTC.

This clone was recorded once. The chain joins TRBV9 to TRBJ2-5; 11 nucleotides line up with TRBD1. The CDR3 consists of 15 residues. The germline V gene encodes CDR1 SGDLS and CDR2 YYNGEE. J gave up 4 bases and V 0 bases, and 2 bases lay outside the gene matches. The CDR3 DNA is TGTGCCAGCAGCGTAGGGGACAGGGGGGCAGAGACCCAGTACTTC. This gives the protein CASSVGDRGAETQYF.

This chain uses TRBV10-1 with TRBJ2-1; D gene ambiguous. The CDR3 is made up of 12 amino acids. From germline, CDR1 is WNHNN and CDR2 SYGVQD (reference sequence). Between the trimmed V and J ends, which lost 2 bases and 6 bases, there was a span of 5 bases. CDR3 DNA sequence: TGCGCCAGCAGTGAGACTTCCAATGAGCAGTTCTTC. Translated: CASSETSNEQFF.

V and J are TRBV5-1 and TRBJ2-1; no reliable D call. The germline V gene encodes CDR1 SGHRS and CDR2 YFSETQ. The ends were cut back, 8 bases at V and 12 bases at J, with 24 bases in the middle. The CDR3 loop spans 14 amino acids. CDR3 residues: CASVEDPGDMAQFF. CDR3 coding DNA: TGCGCCAGTGTCGAGGACCCGGGTGACATGGCGCAGTTCTTC.

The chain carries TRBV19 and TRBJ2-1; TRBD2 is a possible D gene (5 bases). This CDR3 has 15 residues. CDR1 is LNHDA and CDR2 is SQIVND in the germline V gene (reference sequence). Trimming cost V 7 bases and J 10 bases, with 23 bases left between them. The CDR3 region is CASTPNGITSSEQFF. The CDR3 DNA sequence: TGTGCCAGTACTCCGAACGGGATTACGAGTTCCGAGCAGTTCTTC.

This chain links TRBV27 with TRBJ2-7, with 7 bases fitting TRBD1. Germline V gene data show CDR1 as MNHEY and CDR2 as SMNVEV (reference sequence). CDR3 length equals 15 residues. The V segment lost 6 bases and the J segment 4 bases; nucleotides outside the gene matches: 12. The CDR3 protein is CASSSRQGTLYEQYF. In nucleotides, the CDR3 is TGTGCCAGCAGCTCAAGACAGGGAACGCTGTACGAGCAGTACTTC.

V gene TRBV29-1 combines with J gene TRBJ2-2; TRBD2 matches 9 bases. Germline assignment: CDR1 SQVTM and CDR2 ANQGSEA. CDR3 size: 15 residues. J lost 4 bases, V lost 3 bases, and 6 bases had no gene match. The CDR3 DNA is TGCAGCGTTGACAGGCGGGAGGGCCTCACCGGGGAGCTGTTTTTT. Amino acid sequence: CSVDRREGLTGELFF.

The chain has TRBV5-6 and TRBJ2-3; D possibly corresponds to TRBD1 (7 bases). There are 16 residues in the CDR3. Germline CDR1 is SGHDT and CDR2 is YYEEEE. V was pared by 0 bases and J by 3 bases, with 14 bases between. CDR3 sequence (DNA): TGTGCCAGCAGCTTGGGGGCCAGGGGGAGGACAGATACGCAGTATTTT. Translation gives CASSLGARGRTDTQYF.

CDR3 residues: CASRRDYLGRAQYF. The CDR3 bases are TGTGCCAGCAGGCGGGACTACCTGGGTAGGGCCCAGTACTTC. The rearrangement links TRBV27 to TRBJ2-5; TRBD2 matches at 7 bases. The CDR3 extends over 14 amino acids. The V gene end was trimmed by 6 bases and the J gene end by 9 bases; junction bases not matched to a gene: 13. The germline gives CDR1 MNHEY, CDR2 SMNVEV (reference sequence).

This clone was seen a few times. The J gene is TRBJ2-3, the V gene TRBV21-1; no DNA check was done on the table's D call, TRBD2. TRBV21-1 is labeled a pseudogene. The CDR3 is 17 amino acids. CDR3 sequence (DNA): TGTGCCAGCAGCTCTGGGGTAGCGGGAGAAGTCACAGATACGCAGTATTTT. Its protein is CASSSGVAGEVTDTQYF.

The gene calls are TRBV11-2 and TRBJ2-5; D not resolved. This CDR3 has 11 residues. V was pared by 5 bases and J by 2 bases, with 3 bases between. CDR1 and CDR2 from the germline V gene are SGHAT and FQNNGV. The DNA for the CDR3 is TGTGCCAGCAGCGAACAAGAGACCCAGTACTTC. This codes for CASSEQETQYF.

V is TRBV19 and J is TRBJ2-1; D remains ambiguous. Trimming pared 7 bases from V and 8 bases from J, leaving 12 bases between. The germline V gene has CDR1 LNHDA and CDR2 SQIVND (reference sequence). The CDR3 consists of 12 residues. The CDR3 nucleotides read TGTGCCAGTACCGAGAACAGCGATGAGCAGTTCTTC. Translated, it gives CASTENSDEQFF. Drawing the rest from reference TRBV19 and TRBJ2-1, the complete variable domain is DGGITQSPKYLFRKEGQNVTLSCEQNLNHDAMYWYRQDPGQGLRLIYYSQIVNDFQKGDIAEGYSVSREKKESFPLTVTSAQKNPTAFYLCASTENSDEQFFGPGTRLTVL.

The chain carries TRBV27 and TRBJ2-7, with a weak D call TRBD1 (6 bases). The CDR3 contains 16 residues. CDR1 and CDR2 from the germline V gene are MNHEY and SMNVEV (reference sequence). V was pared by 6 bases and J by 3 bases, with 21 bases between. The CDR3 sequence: CASSPIDRNINYEQYF. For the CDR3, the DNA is TGTGCCAGCAGCCCTATTGACAGGAATATTAACTACGAGCAGTACTTC.

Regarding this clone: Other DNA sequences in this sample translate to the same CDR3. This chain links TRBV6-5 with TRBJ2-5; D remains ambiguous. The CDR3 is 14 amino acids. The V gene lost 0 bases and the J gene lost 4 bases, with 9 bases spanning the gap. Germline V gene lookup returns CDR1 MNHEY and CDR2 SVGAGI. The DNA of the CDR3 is TGTGCCAGCAGTTACTCGGGCACCTCAGAGACCCAGTACTTC. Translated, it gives CASSYSGTSETQYF.

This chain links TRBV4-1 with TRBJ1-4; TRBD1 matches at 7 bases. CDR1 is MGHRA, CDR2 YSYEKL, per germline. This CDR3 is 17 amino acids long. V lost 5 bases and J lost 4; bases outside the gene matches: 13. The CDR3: CASSVRGPGDSNEKLFF. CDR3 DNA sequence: TGCGCCAGCAGCGTCCGGGGACCCGGGGACAGTAATGAAAAACTGTTTTTT.

CDR3 nucleotide sequence: TGTGCCAGCAGCTTATGGGACAGGGACCAGCCCCAGCATTTT. Translated, it gives CASSLWDRDQPQHF. The chain recombines TRBV7-9 with TRBJ1-5; 9 bases line up with TRBD1. The CDR3 runs 14 residues. Germline V CDR1 and CDR2: SEHNR, FQNEAQ (reference sequence). V dropped 2 bases and J dropped 7; count of bases not matched to a gene: 3.